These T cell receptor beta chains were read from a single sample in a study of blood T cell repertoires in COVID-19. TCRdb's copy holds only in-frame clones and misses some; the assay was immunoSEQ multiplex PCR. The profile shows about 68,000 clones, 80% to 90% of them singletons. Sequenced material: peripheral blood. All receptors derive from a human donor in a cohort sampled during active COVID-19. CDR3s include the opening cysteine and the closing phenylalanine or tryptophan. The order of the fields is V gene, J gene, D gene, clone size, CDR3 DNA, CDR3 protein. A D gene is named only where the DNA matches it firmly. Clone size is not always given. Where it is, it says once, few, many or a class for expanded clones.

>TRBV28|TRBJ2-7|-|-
TGTGCCAGCAGTTTATCTTCCTACGAGCAGTACTTC
CASSLSSYEQYF
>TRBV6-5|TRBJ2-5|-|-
TGTGCCAGCATGCCCCGTCCCGGCGGGGAGACCCAGTACTTC
CASMPRPGGETQYF
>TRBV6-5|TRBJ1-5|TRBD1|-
TGTGCCAGCAGCCTGACAGGGGGCGTGGGTCAGCCCCAGCATTTT
CASSLTGGVGQPQHF
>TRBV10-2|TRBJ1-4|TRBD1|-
TGCGCCAGCACCGATGGACAGGGGAGAACAACTAATGAAAAACTGTTTTTT
CASTDGQGRTTNEKLFF
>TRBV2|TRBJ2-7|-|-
TGTGCCAGCAGTGAAAGGAGGGTGTTCTACGAGCAGTACTTC
CASSERRVFYEQYF
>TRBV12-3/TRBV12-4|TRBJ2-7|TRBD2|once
TGTGCCAGCAGTTTCGGCGGGAGTTACGAGCAGTACTTC
CASSFGGSYEQYF
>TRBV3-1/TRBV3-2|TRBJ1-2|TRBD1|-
TGTGCCAGCAGCTTTGGGACAGGCCAGAGCCCCTATGGCTACACCTTC
CASSFGTGQSPYGYTF
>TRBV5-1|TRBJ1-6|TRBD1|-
TGCGCCAGCAGCTTAAAAAGACAGGGTTCGAATTCACCCCTCCACTTT
CASSLKRQGSNSPLHF
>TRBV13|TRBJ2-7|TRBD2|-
TGTGCCAGCAGCCCACTAGCGGGAGGGCCCTGGCAGTACTTC
CASSPLAGGPWQYF
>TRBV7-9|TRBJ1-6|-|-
TGTGCCAGCAGCTCTCAGGGGAGAAGCTATAATTCACCCCTCCACTTT
CASSSQGRSYNSPLHF
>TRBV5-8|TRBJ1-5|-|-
TGTGCCAGCAGCTTGTCAACAGGGAGCAATCAGCCCCAGCATTTT
CASSLSTGSNQPQHF
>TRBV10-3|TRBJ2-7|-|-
TGTGCCATCAGTGAGTCTCGGGGGGCGGAATCCTACGAGCAGTACTTC
CAISESRGAESYEQYF
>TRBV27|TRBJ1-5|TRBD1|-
TGTGCCAGTACTACAGGGGCGGCTCAGCCCCAGCATTTT
CASTTGAAQPQHF
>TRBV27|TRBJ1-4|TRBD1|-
TGTGCCAGCAGTCCTCGGACAGGATGGGGTGAAAAACTGTTTTTT
CASSPRTGWGEKLFF
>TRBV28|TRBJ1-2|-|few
TGTGCCAGCAGGCCCCCGGCGGGGGAGCTCTATGGCTACACCTTC
CASRPPAGELYGYTF
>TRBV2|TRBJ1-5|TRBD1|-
TGTGCCAGCAATGGCCAGGGGGGAACTCAGCCCCAGCATTTT
CASNGQGGTQPQHF
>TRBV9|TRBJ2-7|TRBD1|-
TGTGCCAGCAGCAGACAGGGGCTAGCCTACGAGCAGTACTTC
CASSRQGLAYEQYF
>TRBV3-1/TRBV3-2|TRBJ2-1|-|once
TGTGCCAGCAGCCAGGATAGCGGCTCCTACAATGAGCAGTTCTTC
CASSQDSGSYNEQFF
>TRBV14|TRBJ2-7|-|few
TGTGCCAGCAGCTACAGACCCTACGAGCAGTACTTC
CASSYRPYEQYF
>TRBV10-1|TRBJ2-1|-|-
TGCGCCAGCAGTGAGTCGAGGGCTCGTGAGCAGTTCTTC
CASSESRAREQFF
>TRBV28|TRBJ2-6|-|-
TGTGCCAGCATGCTAAGAGACTCTGGGGCCAACGTCCTGACTTTC
CASMLRDSGANVLTF
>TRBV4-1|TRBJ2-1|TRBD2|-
TGCGCCGCAGGCGGGGAGCGGGGCAACAATGAGCAGTTCTTC
CAAGGERGNNEQFF
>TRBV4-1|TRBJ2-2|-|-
TGCGCCAGCAGCCCCCTCTTAAAGAACACCGGGGAGCTGTTTTTT
CASSPLLKNTGELFF
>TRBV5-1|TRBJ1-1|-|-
TGCGCCAGCAACCCGTCCCGGGCAGGAGGGAAAGCTTTCTTT
CASNPSRAGGKAFF
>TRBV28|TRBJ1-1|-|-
TGTGCCAGCAGTTTCTTATTAGTTGGGGGCCGAGAAGCTTTCTTT
CASSFLLVGGREAFF
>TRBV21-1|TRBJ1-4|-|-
TGTGCCGTGGGCAGGGGTCATGAAAAACTGTTTTTT
CAVGRGHEKLFF
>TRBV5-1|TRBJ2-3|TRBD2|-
TGCGCCAGCAGCGCCGGGACTAGCGGTAGCACAGATACGCAGTATTTT
CASSAGTSGSTDTQYF
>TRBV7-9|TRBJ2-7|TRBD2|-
TGTGCCAGCAGCCCGAGCGGGAGAGGCTCCTACGAGCAGTACTTC
CASSPSGRGSYEQYF
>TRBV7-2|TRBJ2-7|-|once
TGTGCCAGCAGCTTACGGGAGTGGGGCAACGAGCAGTACTTC
CASSLREWGNEQYF
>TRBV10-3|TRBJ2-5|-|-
TGTGCCATCAGGGACAGATCAAGGGGCCCAGAGACCCAGTACTTC
CAIRDRSRGPETQYF
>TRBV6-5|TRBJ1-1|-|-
TGTGCCAGCAGTTACGCGGTACAGGGATTCACTGAAGCTTTCTTT
CASSYAVQGFTEAFF
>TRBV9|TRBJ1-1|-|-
TGTGCCAGCAGCGTAGAGGGACACCTGAACACTGAAGCTTTCTTT
CASSVEGHLNTEAFF
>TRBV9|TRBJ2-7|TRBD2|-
TGTGCCAGCAGCGCCCGTGAAGGGACTAGCGCCTACGAGCAGTACTTC
CASSAREGTSAYEQYF
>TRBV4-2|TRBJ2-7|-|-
TGTGCCAGCAGCCAATCTAGGGGTGGAGAGCAGTACTTC
CASSQSRGGEQYF
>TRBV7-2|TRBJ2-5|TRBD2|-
TGTGCCAGCAGCTTAGTGGGCGGGGGGGCCCTCCAAGAGACCCAGTACTTC
CASSLVGGGALQETQYF
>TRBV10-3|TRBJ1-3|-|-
TGTGCCATCAGTGAATCTGGCAGTCCCTCTGGAAACACCATATATTTT
CAISESGSPSGNTIYF
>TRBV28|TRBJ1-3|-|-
TGTGCCAGCAGTCAACAGGGATACTCTGGAAACACCATATATTTT
CASSQQGYSGNTIYF
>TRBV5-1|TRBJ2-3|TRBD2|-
TGCGCCAGCAGCGCCGCAGCGGGAGGCGTGGCGGATACGCAGTATTTT
CASSAAAGGVADTQYF
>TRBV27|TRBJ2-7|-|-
TGTGCCCGTCGTGAGAGGCCCGTTGAATCCTACGAGCAGTACTTC
CARRERPVESYEQYF